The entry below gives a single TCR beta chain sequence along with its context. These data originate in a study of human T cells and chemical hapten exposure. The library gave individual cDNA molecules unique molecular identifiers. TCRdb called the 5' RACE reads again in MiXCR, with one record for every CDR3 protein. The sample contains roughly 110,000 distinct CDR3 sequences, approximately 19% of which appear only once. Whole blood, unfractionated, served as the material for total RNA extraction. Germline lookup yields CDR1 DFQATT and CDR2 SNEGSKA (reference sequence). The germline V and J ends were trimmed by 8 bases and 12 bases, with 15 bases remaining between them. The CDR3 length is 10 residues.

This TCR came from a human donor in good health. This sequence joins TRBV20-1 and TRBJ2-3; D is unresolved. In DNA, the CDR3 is TGCAGTTTTGCGTCTCTGGCCCAGTATTTT. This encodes CSFASLAQYF.